The entry below gives a single T cell receptor beta chain sequence along with its context. What it binds is unknown. The sample is drawn from a study of monozygotic twins with cystic fibrosis. On the study more broadly: Library input was about 3 micrograms of fragmented DNA, with about 15 PCR cycles. Study-wide findings and caveats: J usage was most co-twin-similar in 8 of 16 pairs, V in 13. No link emerged between shared CDR3 counts and age, concordance or severity. Median Simpson clonality of 0.0095 suggested naive T cells predominated.

Trimming removed 3 bases at V and 4 bases at J, with 16 bases between. From germline, CDR1 is MNHEY and CDR2 SMNVEV (reference sequence). The CDR3 is made up of 15 amino acids. Sequenced by immunoSEQ multiplex PCR; TCRdb stores in-frame clones only, minus some. The sample holds fewer than 10,000 clones; 98% to 99% are singletons and the top ten take over 0.2%. The rearrangement links TRBV27 to TRBJ2-7; D may match TRBD1 or TRBD2 (5 bases each). The sample was blood. This receptor was obtained from a girl aged 2-15 years with cystic fibrosis. DNA of the CDR3: TGTGCCAGCAGTTTCGTCGGGCAGGGACGATACGAGCAGTACTTC. Its protein product is CASSFVGQGRYEQYF.